The clone carrying this TCR beta chain was counted a few times. MiXCR, run by TCRdb on the 5' RACE reads, gives a single entry per CDR3 protein. In the table there are about 66,000 distinct CDR3 sequences, 3.5% to 5.5% of which are singletons. The entry originates in a study of neurological immune-mediated disorders. Germline trimming cut 7 bases from V and 8 bases from J; bases unmatched to any gene: 9. This CDR3 region has 14 residues. This chain joins TRBV12-3 or TRBV12-4 and TRBJ1-4; TRBD1 aligns across 8 bases. The sequenced sample consisted of PBMCs. The sequence was collected from a man aged 25-40 years with multiple sclerosis. The CDR3 coding sequence is TGTGCCAGCACCATCGGACAGGGACAGGAAAAACTGTTTTTT. Its translation: CASTIGQGQEKLFF.